This T cell receptor beta chain is drawn from a study of cytomegalovirus exposure and HLA in healthy donors. Study-level information: Around 80 million unique TCR sequences came from HLA-typed donors in an early release. Study-wide results and caveats: One variant, a missense change in DCLRE1C, was linked in a later analysis to TCR beta V- and J-gene trimming. Later analysis reportedly placed an Asian-associated ancestry cluster below the roughly 630-donor mean in N-insertions.

The PCR was carried out with 60 Vbeta primers and 13 Jbeta primers. TCRdb's table, derived via immunoSEQ multiplex PCR, lists solely in-frame clones and lacks some. In the table there are approximately 120,000 clones, about 85% of which are singletons. A remark on this clone: The antigen remains unidentified.

The sequenced material came from PBMCs. This TCR came from a young man in good health and CMV-seropositive.

CDR3 sequence: CASSNPGQITDTQYF. The DNA of the CDR3 is TGTGCCAGCAGCAATCCGGGACAGATCACAGATACGCAGTATTTT. This rearrangement joins TRBV11-2 to TRBJ2-3; 7 bases line up with TRBD1. CDR1 and CDR2 (germline): SGHAT, FQNNGV. CDR3 length: 15 residues. V shed 5 bases, J shed 2 bases, and the junction held 7 bases outside the gene matches.